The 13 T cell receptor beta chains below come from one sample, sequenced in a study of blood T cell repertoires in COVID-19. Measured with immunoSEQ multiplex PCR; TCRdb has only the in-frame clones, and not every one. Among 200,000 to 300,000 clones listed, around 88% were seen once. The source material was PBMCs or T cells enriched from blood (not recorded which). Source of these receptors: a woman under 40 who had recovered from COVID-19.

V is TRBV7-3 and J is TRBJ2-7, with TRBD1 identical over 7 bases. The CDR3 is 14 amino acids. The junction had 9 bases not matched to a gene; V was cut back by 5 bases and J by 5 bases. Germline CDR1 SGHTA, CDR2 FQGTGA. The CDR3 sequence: CASSARQGFDEQYF. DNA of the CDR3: TGTGCCAGCAGCGCTCGACAGGGATTCGACGAGCAGTACTTC.

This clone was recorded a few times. The CDR3 sequence: CASRLDLRGAGETQYF. CDR3 sequence (DNA): TGTGCCAGCAGACTTGATCTCAGGGGGGCAGGAGAGACCCAGTACTTC. The chain links TRBV28 to TRBJ2-5; perhaps TRBD1 as D (7 bases). This CDR3 is 16 amino acids long. Between the trimmed V and J ends, which lost 6 bases and 4 bases, there was a span of 21 bases. CDR1 is MDHEN and CDR2 is SYDVKM in the germline V gene. Using reference TRBV28 and TRBJ2-5 for the parts outside the CDR3, the full variable domain is DVKVTQSSRYLVKRTGEKVFLECVQDMDHENMFWYRQDPGLGLRLIYFSYDVKMKEKGDIPEGYSVSREKKERFSLILESASTNQTSMYLCASRLDLRGAGETQYFGPGTRLLVL.

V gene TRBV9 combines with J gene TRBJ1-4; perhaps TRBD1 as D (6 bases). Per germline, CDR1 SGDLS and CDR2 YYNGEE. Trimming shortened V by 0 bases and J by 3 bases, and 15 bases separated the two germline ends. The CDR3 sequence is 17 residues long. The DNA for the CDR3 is TGTGCCAGCAGCGTAGGCATCCAAGGACAGTCTAATGAAAAACTGTTTTTT. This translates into CASSVGIQGQSNEKLFF.

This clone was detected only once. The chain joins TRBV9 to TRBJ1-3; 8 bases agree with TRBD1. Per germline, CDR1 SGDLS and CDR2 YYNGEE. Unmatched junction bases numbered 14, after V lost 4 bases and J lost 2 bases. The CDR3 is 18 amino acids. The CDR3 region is CASSTGTGSWGTGNTIYF. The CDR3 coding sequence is TGTGCCAGCAGCACCGGGACAGGCTCTTGGGGCACTGGAAACACCATATATTTT.

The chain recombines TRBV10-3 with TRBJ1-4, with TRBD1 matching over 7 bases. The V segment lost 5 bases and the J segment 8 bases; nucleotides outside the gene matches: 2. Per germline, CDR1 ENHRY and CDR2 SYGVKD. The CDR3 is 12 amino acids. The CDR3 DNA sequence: TGTGCCATCAGTCAGGGGGGCGAAAAACTGTTTTTT. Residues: CAISQGGEKLFF.

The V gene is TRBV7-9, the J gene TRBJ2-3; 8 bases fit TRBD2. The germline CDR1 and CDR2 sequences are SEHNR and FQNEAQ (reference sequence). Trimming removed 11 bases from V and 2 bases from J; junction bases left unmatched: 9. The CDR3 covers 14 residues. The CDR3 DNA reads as TGTGCCTGCGCCACTAGCGGAAACACAGATACGCAGTATTTT. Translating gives CACATSGNTDTQYF.

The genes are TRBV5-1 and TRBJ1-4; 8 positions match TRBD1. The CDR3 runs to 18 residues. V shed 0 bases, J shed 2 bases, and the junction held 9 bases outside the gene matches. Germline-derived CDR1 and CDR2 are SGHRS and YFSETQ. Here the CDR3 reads CASSLARGLYSTNEKLFF. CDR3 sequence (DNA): TGCGCCAGCAGCTTGGCCAGGGGGCTATACAGCACTAATGAAAAACTGTTTTTT.

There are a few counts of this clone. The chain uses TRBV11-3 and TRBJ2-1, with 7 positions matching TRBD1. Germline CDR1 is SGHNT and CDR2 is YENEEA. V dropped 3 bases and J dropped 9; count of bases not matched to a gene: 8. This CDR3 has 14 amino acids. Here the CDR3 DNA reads TGTGCCAGCAGCTTTTCGGACAGGACCAGTGAGCAGTTCTTC. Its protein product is CASSFSDRTSEQFF. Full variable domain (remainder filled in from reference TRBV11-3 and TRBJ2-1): EAGVVQSPRYKIIEKKQPVAFWCNPISGHNTLYWYLQNLGQGPELLIRYENEEAVDDSQLPKDRFSAERLKGVDSTLKIQPAELGDSAVYLCASSFSDRTSEQFFGPGTRLTVL.

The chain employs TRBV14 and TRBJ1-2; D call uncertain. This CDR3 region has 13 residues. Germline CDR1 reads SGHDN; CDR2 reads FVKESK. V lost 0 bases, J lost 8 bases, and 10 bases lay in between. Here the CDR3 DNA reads TGTGCCAGCAGCCAAGAAGTCAGGTCCGGCTACACCTTC. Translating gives CASSQEVRSGYTF.

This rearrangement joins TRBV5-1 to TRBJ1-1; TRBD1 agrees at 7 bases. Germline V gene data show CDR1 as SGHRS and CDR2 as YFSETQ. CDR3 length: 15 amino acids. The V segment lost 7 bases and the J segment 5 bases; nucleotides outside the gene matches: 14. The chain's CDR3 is CASHTGAARWTEAFF. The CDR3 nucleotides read TGCGCCAGCCACACAGGGGCCGCGCGATGGACTGAAGCTTTCTTT.

CDR3 region: CASSLRSVYEQYF. In DNA, the CDR3 is TGTGCCAGCAGCTTGAGATCCGTTTACGAGCAGTACTTC. The chain joins TRBV7-2 to TRBJ2-7; D is uncertain. Germline CDR1 is SGHTA and CDR2 is FQGNSA. V lost 3 bases, J lost 4 bases, and 10 bases lay in between. The CDR3 extends over 13 amino acids. Full variable domain (missing parts from reference TRBV7-2 and TRBJ2-7): GAGVSQSPSNKVTEKGKDVELRCDPISGHTALYWYRQSLGQGLEFLIYFQGNSAPDKSGLPSDRFSAERTGGSVSTLTIQRTQQEDSAVYLCASSLRSVYEQYFGPGTRLTVT.

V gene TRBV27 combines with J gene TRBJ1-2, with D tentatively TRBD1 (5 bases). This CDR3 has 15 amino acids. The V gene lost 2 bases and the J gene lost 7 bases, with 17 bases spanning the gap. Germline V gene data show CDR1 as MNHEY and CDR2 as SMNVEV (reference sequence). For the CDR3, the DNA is TGTGCCAGCAGTTTAGGGGGGGTGGTACGGCGTGGCTACACCTTC. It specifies CASSLGGVVRRGYTF.

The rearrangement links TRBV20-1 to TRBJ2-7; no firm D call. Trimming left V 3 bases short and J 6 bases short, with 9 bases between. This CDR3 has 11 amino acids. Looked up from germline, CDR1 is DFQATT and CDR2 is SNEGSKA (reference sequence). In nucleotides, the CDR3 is TGCAGTGCTAGCTCGGGTTTCGAGCAGTACTTC. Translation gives CSASSGFEQYF.